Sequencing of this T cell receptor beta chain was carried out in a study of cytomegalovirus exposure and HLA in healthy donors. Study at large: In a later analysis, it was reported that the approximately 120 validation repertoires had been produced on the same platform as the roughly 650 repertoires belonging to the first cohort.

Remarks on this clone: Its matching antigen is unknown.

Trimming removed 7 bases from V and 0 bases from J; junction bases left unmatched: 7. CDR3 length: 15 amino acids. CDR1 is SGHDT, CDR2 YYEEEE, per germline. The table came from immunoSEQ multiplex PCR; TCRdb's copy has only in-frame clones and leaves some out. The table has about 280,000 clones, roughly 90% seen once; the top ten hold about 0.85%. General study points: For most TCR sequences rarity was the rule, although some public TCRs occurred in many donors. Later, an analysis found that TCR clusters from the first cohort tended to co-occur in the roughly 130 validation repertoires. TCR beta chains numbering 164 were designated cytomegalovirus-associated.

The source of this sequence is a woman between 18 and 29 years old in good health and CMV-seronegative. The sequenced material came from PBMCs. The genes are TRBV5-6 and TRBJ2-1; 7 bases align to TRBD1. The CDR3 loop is CASREGGFSYNEQFF. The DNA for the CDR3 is TGTGCCAGCCGAGAAGGGGGCTTCTCCTACAATGAGCAGTTCTTC.